These 21 T cell receptor beta chains were all obtained from the same sample, sequenced in a study of cytomegalovirus exposure and HLA in healthy donors (TCRdb year 2017). Libraries were made using the immunoSEQ multiplex PCR assay. Held by TCRdb, this immuneACCESS table contains in-frame sequences only and omits some clones. Under half of the omission traces to an unresolved V gene where checked; the cause of the rest is unknown. The sample has roughly 300,000 clones on record, 87% of them singletons. The ten largest clones represent 1.2% of the sample. The source material was PBMCs. These receptors all come from a woman aged 25 to 39 in good health and CMV-seropositive.

The rearrangement uses TRBV5-4 and TRBJ2-1; TRBD2 aligns across 7 bases. This CDR3 is 14 amino acids long. J gave up 7 bases and V 1 base, and 5 bases lay outside the gene matches. CDR1 is SGHNT, CDR2 YYREEE, per germline (reference sequence). The CDR3 protein is CASSLSGALNEQFF. The CDR3 DNA sequence: TGTGCCAGCAGCTTGAGCGGGGCCCTAAATGAGCAGTTCTTC.

This clone has a count of ten or more. CDR3 DNA: TGTGCCAGCAGCTTAGTAGGGGGCAATGAGCAGTTCTTC. This encodes CASSLVGGNEQFF. V and J are TRBV7-3 and TRBJ2-1; tentatively, D is TRBD1 (6 bases). Germline assignment: CDR1 SGHTA and CDR2 FQGTGA. Trimming pared 2 bases from V and 6 bases from J, leaving 8 bases between. The CDR3 is made up of 13 amino acids.

CDR3 protein: CASSYSGGARSTDTQYF. CDR3 DNA sequence: TGCGCCAGCAGCTATAGCGGGGGGGCTAGAAGCACAGATACGCAGTATTTT. J is TRBJ2-3 and V is TRBV5-1; 11 bases map to TRBD2. This CDR3 contains 17 residues. The V gene's germline CDR1 is SGHRS and CDR2 YFSETQ. The V gene end was trimmed by 3 bases and the J gene end by 0 bases; junction bases not matched to a gene: 6.

This chain uses TRBV30 with TRBJ2-2; TRBD1 or TRBD2 may be the D gene (5 bases each). This CDR3 is built from 15 residues. Looked up from germline, CDR1 is GTSNPN and CDR2 is SVGIG (reference sequence). V lost 4 bases, J lost 6 bases, and 18 bases lay in between. CDR3 coding DNA: TGTGCCTGGAACCACCCGGGGCTAGGGGCCGGGGAGCTGTTTTTT. This gives the protein CAWNHPGLGAGELFF.

The chain recombines TRBV4-3 with TRBJ2-1, with a possible D match to TRBD2 (5 bases). This CDR3 is built from 17 residues. CDR1 LGHNA and CDR2 YSLEER come from the germline V gene. Trimming removed 0 bases from V and 4 bases from J, with 16 bases in between. CDR3 loop: CASSQETYSVGYNEQFF. DNA for the CDR3: TGCGCCAGCAGCCAAGAAACCTATAGCGTTGGGTACAATGAGCAGTTCTTC.

The count of this clone is one. This chain joins TRBV13 and TRBJ1-2, with TRBD1 matching 8 bases. The CDR3 loop spans 14 amino acids. Germline CDR1 PRHDT, CDR2 FYEKMQ (reference sequence). After removal of 4 bases from V and 5 bases from J, the junction contained 6 bases not matched to a gene. CDR3 DNA: TGTGCCAGCAGCTCTCGGACAGGGACGTATGGCTACACCTTC. Translation gives CASSSRTGTYGYTF.

The chain links TRBV5-6 to TRBJ2-1; 9 bases map to TRBD2. This CDR3 contains 19 residues. Trimming removed 3 bases from V and 0 bases from J; junction bases left unmatched: 13. Germline CDR1 SGHDT, CDR2 YYEEEE. This CDR3 reads CASSWAVTSGPGSYNEQFF. CDR3 DNA sequence: TGTGCCAGCAGCTGGGCGGTTACTAGCGGGCCAGGCTCCTACAATGAGCAGTTCTTC. The full variable domain, in which reference TRBV5-6 and TRBJ2-1 provide the parts outside the CDR3, is DAGVTQSPTHLIKTRGQQVTLRCSPKSGHDTVSWYQQALGQGPQFIFQYYEEEERQRGNFPDRFSGHQFPNYSSELNVNALLLGDSALYLCASSWAVTSGPGSYNEQFFGPGTRLTVL.

The rearrangement uses TRBV9 and TRBJ2-2, with 12 bases matching TRBD2. Germline assignment: CDR1 SGDLS and CDR2 YYNGEE. Germline trimming cut 0 bases from V and 4 bases from J; bases unmatched to any gene: 7. The CDR3 loop spans 18 amino acids. This chain's CDR3 is CASSVELAGGGGTGELFF. In nucleotides, the CDR3 is TGTGCCAGCAGCGTAGAACTAGCGGGAGGAGGGGGCACCGGGGAGCTGTTTTTT.

This clone was seen only once. The V call is TRBV14, the J call TRBJ1-2; D is undetermined. The CDR3 runs to 15 residues. Germline CDR1 reads SGHDN; CDR2 reads FVKESK. Trimming took off 4 bases at V and 14 bases at J, with 26 bases between the two ends. The CDR3 region has the DNA TGTGCCAGCAGCCTATTTATACGGTTCGCGAGCCCCATAACCTTC. It yields the protein CASSLFIRFASPITF. The variable domain in full, with the rest retrieved from reference TRBV14 and TRBJ1-2, is EAGVTQFPSHSVIEKGQTVTLRCDPISGHDNLYWYRRVMGKEIKFLLHFVKESKQDESGMPNNRFLAERTGGTYSTLKVQPAELEDSGVYFCASSLFIRFASPITFGSGTRLTVV.

The chain joins TRBV7-6 to TRBJ1-4, with 9 bases fitting TRBD1. The CDR3 is 20 amino acids. Looked up from germline, CDR1 is SGHVS and CDR2 is FNYEAQ. V shed 2 bases and J 0 bases; nucleotides not matched to a gene: 13. In DNA, the CDR3 is TGTGCCAGCAGCTTAAGCCAGCCCGGGACAGGGATACCAACTAATGAAAAACTGTTTTTT. Its translation: CASSLSQPGTGIPTNEKLFF.

This sequence joins TRBV2 and TRBJ1-1, with D hard to call. The CDR3 covers 10 residues. Germline CDR1 reads SNHLY; CDR2 reads FYNNEI. Trimming took 5 bases from V and 9 from J, leaving 7 bases between them. DNA of the CDR3: TGTGCCAGCAGTTACGGTAAAGCTTTCTTT. Its protein is CASSYGKAFF.

J is TRBJ1-4 and V is TRBV2, with no clear D. Germline loops: CDR1 SNHLY, CDR2 FYNNEI. The CDR3 runs to 14 residues. Trimming pared 3 bases from V and 4 bases from J, leaving 9 bases between. The CDR3 is CASSERAINEKLFF. The CDR3 DNA reads as TGTGCCAGCAGTGAGCGAGCGATTAATGAAAAACTGTTTTTT.

This chain uses TRBV6-1 with TRBJ1-2, with a tentative D call TRBD1 (5 bases). The V end was cut by 5 bases, the J end by 7 bases, with 11 bases between. Germline assignment: CDR1 MNHNS and CDR2 SASEGT. The CDR3 loop spans 12 amino acids. The CDR3 loop is CASSPDSAGYTF. CDR3 in DNA: TGTGCCAGCAGTCCCGACAGTGCTGGCTACACCTTC.

The chain has TRBV5-1 and TRBJ2-5, with TRBD1 identical over 7 bases. This CDR3 comprises 15 residues. Trimming cost V 0 bases and J 5 bases; bases outside gene matches: 7. From germline, CDR1 is SGHRS and CDR2 YFSETQ. The DNA for the CDR3 is TGCGCCAGCAGCTTGGGCAGGGGGATTTCTGAGACCCAGTACTTC. Translating gives CASSLGRGISETQYF.

This sequence joins TRBV10-3 and TRBJ2-7, with 7 nucleotides matching TRBD2. V lost 0 bases to trimming and J lost 7 bases; unmatched junction nucleotides: 6. Germline V gene lookup returns CDR1 ENHRY and CDR2 SYGVKD. CDR3 size: 14 residues. CDR3 sequence: CAISESTSFGEQYF. CDR3 DNA sequence: TGTGCCATCAGTGAGTCGACTAGCTTTGGTGAGCAGTACTTC.

This sequence joins TRBV27 and TRBJ2-3; no reliable D call. The CDR3 has 11 residues. V was clipped by 8 bases and J by 3 bases, with 6 bases between them. Looked up from germline, CDR1 is MNHEY and CDR2 is SMNVEV (reference sequence). CDR3 DNA: TGTGCCAGCGGCCCTACAGATACGCAGTATTTT. Translation: CASGPTDTQYF.

This chain links TRBV6-4 with TRBJ1-2, with D unresolved. The CDR3 is 14 amino acids. V was clipped by 2 bases and J by 4 bases, with 11 bases between them. Looked up from germline, CDR1 is MRHNA and CDR2 is SNTAGT. The CDR3 region has the DNA TGTGCCAGCAGTGACGGGAGCAGCCTCTATGGCTACACCTTC. Translated, it gives CASSDGSSLYGYTF.

The chain combines TRBV9 with TRBJ1-2; maybe TRBD1 (6 bases). Germline V gives CDR1 SGDLS, CDR2 YYNGEE. The CDR3 loop spans 19 amino acids. V was pared by 0 bases and J by 4 bases, with 25 bases between. CDR3 nucleotide sequence: TGTGCCAGCAGCGTAGAACAAGGGGGGCACACACCCGATCCCTATGGCTACACCTTC. This translates into CASSVEQGGHTPDPYGYTF.

The J gene is TRBJ2-5, the V gene TRBV6-1; a possible D gene is TRBD1 (6 bases). Trimming shortened V by 6 bases and J by 4 bases, and 9 bases separated the two germline ends. The CDR3 contains 12 residues. CDR1 MNHNS and CDR2 SASEGT come from the germline V gene. The CDR3 reads CASRPDRETQYF. CDR3 DNA sequence: TGTGCCAGCAGGCCGGACAGAGAGACCCAGTACTTC.

The chain has TRBV11-3 and TRBJ1-2; D is undetermined. Germline V gene data show CDR1 as SGHNT and CDR2 as YENEEA. This CDR3 comprises 14 residues. V was shortened by 2 bases and J by 4 bases, with 11 bases between the two germline ends. DNA of the CDR3: TGTGCCAGCAGCTTACGTCGCAGTTCCTATGGCTACACCTTC. Amino acid sequence: CASSLRRSSYGYTF.

The chain couples TRBV11-2 to TRBJ2-1, with TRBD2 as a possible D gene (6 bases). Between the trimmed V and J ends, which lost 7 bases and 5 bases, there was a span of 15 bases. Germline V gives CDR1 SGHAT, CDR2 FQNNGV. CDR3 length: 14 residues. The CDR3: CASTVGGRNNEQFF. The CDR3 region has the DNA TGTGCCAGCACCGTAGGAGGGAGGAACAATGAGCAGTTCTTC. The full variable domain, its missing parts supplied by reference TRBV11-2 and TRBJ2-1, is EAGVAQSPRYKIIEKRQSVAFWCNPISGHATLYWYQQILGQGPKLLIQFQNNGVVDDSQLPKDRFSAERLKGVDSTLKIQPAKLEDSAVYLCASTVGGRNNEQFFGPGTRLTVL.